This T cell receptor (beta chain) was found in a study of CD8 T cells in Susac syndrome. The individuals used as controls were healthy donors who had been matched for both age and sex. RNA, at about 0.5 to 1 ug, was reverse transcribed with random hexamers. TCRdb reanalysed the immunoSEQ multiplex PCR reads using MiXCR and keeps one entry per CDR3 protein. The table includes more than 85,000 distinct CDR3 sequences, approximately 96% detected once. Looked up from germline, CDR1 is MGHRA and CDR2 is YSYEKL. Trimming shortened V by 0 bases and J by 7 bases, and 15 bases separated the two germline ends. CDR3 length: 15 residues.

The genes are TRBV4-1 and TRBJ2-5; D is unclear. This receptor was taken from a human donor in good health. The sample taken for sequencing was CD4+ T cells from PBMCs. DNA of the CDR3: TGCGCCAGCAGCCAAGATCTGCAAAGTACGTTGACCCAGTACTTC. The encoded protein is CASSQDLQSTLTQYF.